These 26 T cell receptor beta chains came from one sample sequenced in a study of blood T cell repertoires in COVID-19 (TCRdb year 2020). Library preparation was by the immunoSEQ multiplex PCR assay. TCRdb took this table from immuneACCESS and kept in-frame rearrangements with V and J called. Such tables lack part of the clones; where checked against another copy, unresolved V genes explain under half of the gap, and the rest is unexplained. For this sample the table gives 440,000 or so clones, of which 89% were detected only once. The ten top clones hold under 2% of the sample. The sequencing sample was made of peripheral blood. These receptors were obtained from a woman in her thirties or forties with COVID-19, enrolled during active disease.

The genes are TRBV15 and TRBJ2-5, with a weak D call TRBD2 (6 bases). Germline CDR1 and CDR2: LNHNV and YYDKDF (reference sequence). V was clipped by 2 bases and J by 4 bases, with 14 bases between them. This CDR3 spans 15 amino acids. The CDR3 nucleotides read TGTGCCACCAGCAGAAACGTCTTGGAGGGAGAGACCCAGTACTTC. Translating it yields CATSRNVLEGETQYF.

There are a few counts of this clone. J is TRBJ2-2 and V is TRBV7-2; D is uncertain. Germline assignment: CDR1 SGHTA and CDR2 FQGNSA. V lost 2 bases to trimming and J lost 0 bases, with 10 bases between them. The CDR3 contains 16 residues. As DNA, the CDR3 is TGTGCCAGCAGCTTACGAGAACGGGCGAACACCGGGGAGCTGTTTTTT. It translates to CASSLRERANTGELFF. Looking up the rest from reference TRBV7-2 and TRBJ2-2 gives the full variable domain: GAGVSQSPSNKVTEKGKDVELRCDPISGHTALYWYRQSLGQGLEFLIYFQGNSAPDKSGLPSDRFSAERTGGSVSTLTIQRTQQEDSAVYLCASSLRERANTGELFFGEGSRLTVL.

This clone was observed a few times. The J gene is TRBJ1-2, the V gene TRBV6-2 or TRBV6-3; weak D call: TRBD1 (6 bases). Trimming removed 3 bases from V and 6 bases from J, with 11 bases in between. CDR1 MNHEY and CDR2 SVGEGT come from the germline V gene. The CDR3 totals 13 residues. The CDR3 nucleotides are TGTGCCAGCAGTTATAGGGGGGGACATGGCTACACCTTC. This encodes CASSYRGGHGYTF.

This chain connects TRBV9 to TRBJ2-7; 8 bases fit TRBD1. CDR1 and CDR2 (germline): SGDLS, YYNGEE. The CDR3 is made up of 14 amino acids. Trimming removed 7 bases from V and 2 bases from J; junction bases left unmatched: 8. As DNA, the CDR3 is TGTGCCAGCGGGGGGACGACAGGGGCCTACGAGCAGTACTTC. Translated, it gives CASGGTTGAYEQYF.

The rearrangement links TRBV5-1 to TRBJ2-1; 10 bases agree with TRBD1. This CDR3 is 18 amino acids long. From germline, CDR1 is SGHRS and CDR2 YFSETQ. V was pared by 2 bases and J by 1 base, with 9 bases of the junction left unmatched. CDR3 sequence: CASSLRDRGPSSYNEQFF. The CDR3, as DNA: TGCGCCAGCAGCTTAAGGGACAGGGGCCCCTCGTCCTACAATGAGCAGTTCTTC.

The genes are TRBV28 and TRBJ2-7; 9 bases map to TRBD1. Germline CDR1 MDHEN, CDR2 SYDVKM. The CDR3 has 15 residues. V shed 5 bases and J 1 base; nucleotides not matched to a gene: 6. DNA of the CDR3: TGTGCCAGCAGTGGGACAGGGATACCATCCTACGAGCAGTACTTC. This encodes CASSGTGIPSYEQYF.

This chain connects TRBV12-5 to TRBJ1-2; no definite D call. This CDR3 has 15 amino acids. Per germline, CDR1 LGHNT and CDR2 FRNRAP. Trimming took 1 base from V and 10 from J, leaving 19 bases between them. In DNA form, the CDR3 reads TGTGCTAGTGGTTTGGGGCTCTTTCGGGCAGCGGACTACACCTTC. Amino acids: CASGLGLFRAADYTF.

This chain uses TRBV18 with TRBJ2-7; D is possibly TRBD1 (6 bases). V was cut by 4 bases and J by 3 bases, with 10 bases left in between. CDR3 length: 13 amino acids. Germline V lookup: CDR1 KGHSH, CDR2 LQKENI. CDR3 in amino acids: CASSRTDFYEQYF. The CDR3 bases are TGTGCCAGCTCACGGACAGACTTCTACGAGCAGTACTTC.

This sequence joins TRBV28 and TRBJ1-1; D remains unclear. There are 14 residues in the CDR3. With 6 bases removed from V and 1 base from J, the gap between germline ends came to 12 bases. CDR1 and CDR2 (germline): MDHEN, SYDVKM. This chain's CDR3 is CASSPAPENTEAFF. CDR3 nucleotides: TGTGCCAGCAGCCCTGCTCCAGAGAACACTGAAGCTTTCTTT.

The genes are TRBV27 and TRBJ2-7, with D uncertain. The CDR3 spans 10 residues. V shed 6 bases and J shed 3 bases, with 3 bases lying between them. Per germline, CDR1 MNHEY and CDR2 SMNVEV (reference sequence). CDR3 in DNA: TGTGCCAGCAGCCACTACGAGCAGTACTTC. Translating it yields CASSHYEQYF.

The chain links TRBV12-5 to TRBJ1-5, with a tentative D call TRBD1 (5 bases). CDR3 length: 14 amino acids. CDR1 is LGHNT and CDR2 is FRNRAP in the germline V gene. Trimming shortened V by 6 bases and J by 6 bases, and 15 bases separated the two germline ends. CDR3 protein: CASGWGGDRQPQHF. The CDR3 bases are TGTGCTAGTGGGTGGGGGGGAGACCGTCAGCCCCAGCATTTT.

The CDR3 region has the DNA TGTGCCTGGAGTGTACAGGACGGGTCCCCCTACGAGCAGTACTTC. This translates into CAWSVQDGSPYEQYF. The chain links TRBV30 to TRBJ2-7; maybe TRBD1 (5 bases). The V and J ends lost 0 bases and 2 bases respectively, with 14 bases between them. The CDR3 spans 15 residues. Germline V CDR1 and CDR2: GTSNPN, SVGIG (reference sequence).

The chain is built from TRBV4-3 and TRBJ1-1; perhaps TRBD1 as D (6 bases). The germline V gene encodes CDR1 LGHNA and CDR2 YSLEER. The CDR3 has 13 amino acids. V was shortened by 4 bases and J by 5 bases, with 11 bases between the two germline ends. The CDR3 sequence is CASSRTGWTEAFF. In DNA, the CDR3 is TGCGCCAGCAGCCGCACAGGGTGGACTGAAGCTTTCTTT.

The CDR3 DNA reads as TGTGCCAGTAGTAGGAGACAGGGGGCTGACAATCAGCCCCAGCATTTT. It yields the protein CASSRRQGADNQPQHF. J is TRBJ1-5 and V is TRBV19, with 10 bases that match TRBD1. Germline CDR1 reads LNHDA; CDR2 reads SQIVND (reference sequence). Trimming removed 4 bases from V and 3 bases from J; junction bases left unmatched: 6. The CDR3 covers 16 residues.

The rearrangement uses TRBV21-1 and TRBJ2-5; the table gives TRBD2 as D, unverified against the DNA. TRBV21-1 is labeled a pseudogene. The CDR3 consists of 16 residues. This CDR3 reads CASSKEASGGQETQYF. The CDR3 region has the DNA TGTGCCAGCAGCAAAGAGGCTAGCGGGGGTCAAGAGACCCAGTACTTC.

This chain connects TRBV4-1 to TRBJ2-7; 10 positions agree with TRBD1. With 0 bases clipped from V and 6 bases from J, the junction kept 5 bases outside the gene matches. This CDR3 contains 15 residues. The germline V gene has CDR1 MGHRA and CDR2 YSYEKL. This CDR3 is CASSQEGQGWGEQYF. The CDR3, as DNA: TGCGCCAGCAGCCAAGAGGGACAGGGGTGGGGCGAGCAGTACTTC.

V usage is TRBV28 and J usage is TRBJ1-2; D not resolved. V lost 5 bases and J lost 4, with 17 bases in between. CDR1 MDHEN and CDR2 SYDVKM come from the germline V gene. The CDR3 length is 15 residues. This CDR3 is CASSAPPGGSYGYTF. The CDR3 DNA reads as TGTGCCAGCAGTGCACCCCCAGGAGGGTCCTATGGCTACACCTTC.

The V call is TRBV6-5, the J call TRBJ2-2; D might be TRBD2 (5 bases). The CDR3 extends over 12 amino acids. Between the trimmed V and J ends, which lost 6 bases and 7 bases, there was a span of 9 bases. The V gene's germline CDR1 is MNHEY and CDR2 SVGAGI. CDR3 coding DNA: TGTGCCAGCAGACGGGGAATCGGGGAGCTGTTTTTT. Translated, it gives CASRRGIGELFF.

This clone came up once. The CDR3 nucleotides are TGTGCCAGCAGTTACGGGCAGGGGTACGTTATCACTGAAGCTTTCTTT. This translates into CASSYGQGYVITEAFF. This chain links TRBV6-2 or TRBV6-3 with TRBJ1-1, with a tentative D call TRBD1 (6 bases). Per the germline V gene, CDR1 is MNHEY and CDR2 is SVGEGT. There are 16 residues in the CDR3. The V end lost 2 bases, the J end lost 4 bases, and 17 bases lay between the germline ends.

The chain couples TRBV4-3 to TRBJ1-1; 7 positions agree with TRBD1. Trimming cost V 2 bases and J 0 bases; bases outside gene matches: 9. This CDR3 comprises 17 residues. In germline, CDR1 is LGHNA, CDR2 YSLEER. Here the CDR3 reads CASSQQRGPRMNTEAFF. The CDR3 region has the DNA TGCGCCAGCAGCCAACAAAGGGGGCCGAGAATGAACACTGAAGCTTTCTTT.

The rearrangement uses TRBV30 and TRBJ1-4; 9 bases are shared with TRBD1. The CDR3 spans 15 residues. The ends lost 2 bases at V and 7 bases at J; junction bases unmatched: 8. Germline loops: CDR1 GTSNPN, CDR2 SVGIG (reference sequence). The CDR3 region has the DNA TGTGCCTGGAGTTTAAACAGGGGGCAGGGTGAAAAACTGTTTTTT. Translating gives CAWSLNRGQGEKLFF.

V is TRBV5-1 and J is TRBJ2-7; 10 bases match TRBD1. The length of the CDR3 is 16 residues. The germline V gene has CDR1 SGHRS and CDR2 YFSETQ. Unmatched junction bases numbered 9, after V lost 4 bases and J lost 2 bases. In nucleotides, the CDR3 is TGCGCCAGCAGCCGGGCGACAGGGGGCAGTACCTACGAGCAGTACTTC. This translates into CASSRATGGSTYEQYF.

This clone was detected only a few times. J is TRBJ2-5 and V is TRBV7-6; TRBD1 aligns across 11 bases. The germline CDR1 and CDR2 sequences are SGHVS and FNYEAQ. Trimming at V came to 1 base and at J to 4 bases, leaving 11 bases not matched to a gene. This CDR3 is 18 amino acids long. Here the CDR3 reads CASSLDLSGQGVRETQYF. CDR3 nucleotides: TGTGCCAGCAGCTTAGATCTTTCGGGACAGGGGGTTCGAGAGACCCAGTACTTC.

The chain uses TRBV29-1 and TRBJ2-3; D possibly corresponds to TRBD2 (7 bases). Germline CDR1 and CDR2: SQVTM and ANQGSEA. V lost 7 bases, J lost 2 bases, and 16 bases lay in between. CDR3 length: 14 residues. The CDR3: CSAEGGGHTDTQYF. Written as DNA, the CDR3 is TGCAGCGCGGAAGGGGGGGGCCACACAGATACGCAGTATTTT.

This rearrangement joins TRBV27 to TRBJ1-5; 7 nucleotides align to TRBD1. V lost 5 bases to trimming and J lost 5 bases; unmatched junction nucleotides: 9. This CDR3 spans 15 amino acids. Looked up from germline, CDR1 is MNHEY and CDR2 is SMNVEV (reference sequence). The CDR3 DNA sequence: TGTGCCAGCAGTCCGGGGACAGCGGGGGATCAGCCCCAGCATTTT. It is translated as CASSPGTAGDQPQHF.

The V gene is TRBV13, the J gene TRBJ1-6; D perhaps matches TRBD1 (5 bases). Germline-derived CDR1 and CDR2 are PRHDT and FYEKMQ (reference sequence). This CDR3 is built from 17 residues. V lost 0 bases and J lost 8, with 17 bases in between. The CDR3 loop is CASSLGRQSLGHSPLHF. CDR3 nucleotides: TGTGCCAGCAGCTTAGGGCGACAATCCCTGGGGCATTCACCCCTCCACTTT.